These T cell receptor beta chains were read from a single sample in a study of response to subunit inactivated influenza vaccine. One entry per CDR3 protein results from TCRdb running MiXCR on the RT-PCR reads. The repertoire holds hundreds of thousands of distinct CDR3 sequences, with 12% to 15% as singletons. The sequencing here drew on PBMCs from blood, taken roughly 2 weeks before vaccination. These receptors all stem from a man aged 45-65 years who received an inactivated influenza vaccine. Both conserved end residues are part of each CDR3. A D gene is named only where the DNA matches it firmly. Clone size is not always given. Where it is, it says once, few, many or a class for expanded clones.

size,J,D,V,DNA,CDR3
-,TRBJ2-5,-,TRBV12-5,TGTGCTAGTGGGCGAGGGGGTACGGAGACCCAGTACTTC,CASGRGGTETQYF
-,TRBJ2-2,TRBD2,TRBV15,TGTGCCACCAGCAGCTTAGCGGGACGGAACACCGGGGAGCTGTTTTTT,CATSSLAGRNTGELFF
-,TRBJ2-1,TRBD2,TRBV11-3,TGTGCCAGCAGCCCCCGCCCGGGACTAGCGGGAGATGAGCAGTTCTTC,CASSPRPGLAGDEQFF
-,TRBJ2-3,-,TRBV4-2,TGTGCCAGCAGCCAAGTATTTACGCCTACAGATACGCAGTATTTT,CASSQVFTPTDTQYF
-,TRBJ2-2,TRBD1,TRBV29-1,TGCAGCGTGATGACAGGGGTCGGCGGGGAGCTGTTTTTT,CSVMTGVGGELFF
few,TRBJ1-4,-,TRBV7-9,TGTGCCAGCAGCGACGGGGGGGAAAAACTGTTTTTT,CASSDGGEKLFF
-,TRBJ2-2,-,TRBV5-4,TGTGCCAGCAGCATGGACGGCGGGGAGCTGTTTTTT,CASSMDGGELFF
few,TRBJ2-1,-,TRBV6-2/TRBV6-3,TGTGCCACCGTCACCCGGACTTGGCCCTATGAGCAGTTCTTC,CATVTRTWPYEQFF
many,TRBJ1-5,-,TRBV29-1,TGCAGCGTTGAAGTGGCGGATCCCAATCAGCCCCAGCATTTT,CSVEVADPNQPQHF
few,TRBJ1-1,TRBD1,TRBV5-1,TGCGCCAGCAGCATAGGGACAGGGAAGGCTGAAGCTTTCTTT,CASSIGTGKAEAFF
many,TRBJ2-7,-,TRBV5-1,TGCGCCAGCAGACCGGTTAGCTCCTACGAGCAGTACTTC,CASRPVSSYEQYF
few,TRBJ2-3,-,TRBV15,TGTGCCACCAGCAGAGTGTTCAGCACAGATACGCAGTATTTT,CATSRVFSTDTQYF
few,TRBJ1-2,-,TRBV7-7,TGTGCTAGCAGCTTAGATTTAGGCCCCCTCCGGGTCCTCTATGGCTACACCTTC,CASSLDLGPLRVLYGYTF
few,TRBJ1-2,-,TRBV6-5,TGTGCCAGCAGTTACTCCGCAGGCTCAGGGGGCTACACCTTC,CASSYSAGSGGYTF
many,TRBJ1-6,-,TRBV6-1,TGTGCCAGCAGTGAATTAGGGATTAATTCACCCCTCCACTTT,CASSELGINSPLHF
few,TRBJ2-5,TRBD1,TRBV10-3,TGTGCCATCTGCGAGACAGGGGAAGAGACCCAGTACTTC,CAICETGEETQYF
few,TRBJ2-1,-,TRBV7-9,TGTGCCAGCAGTCACACTAGTTTCGAGCAGTTCTTC,CASSHTSFEQFF
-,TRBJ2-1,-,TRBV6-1,TGTGCCAGCAGTGAACACGGGGCCTCCTACAATGAGCAGTTCTTC,CASSEHGASYNEQFF
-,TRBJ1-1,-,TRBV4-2,TGTGCCAGCAGCCAAGTCAGGTATCGAGGGTCGGGGGCGCCGAAGCTAGGAATGGCTGAAGCTTTCTTT,CASSQVRYRGSGAPKLGMAEAFF
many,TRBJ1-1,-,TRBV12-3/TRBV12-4,TGTGCCAGCAGTTTAGCGAGTACACTTGAAGCTTTCTTT,CASSLASTLEAFF
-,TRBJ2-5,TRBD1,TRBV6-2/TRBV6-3,TGTGCCAGCAGTTGGAGACCGGGACAGAGGCGAGAGACCCAGTACTTC,CASSWRPGQRRETQYF
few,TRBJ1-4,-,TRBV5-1,TGCGCCAGCAGCTTGGCCACAGGGAGAGGTGAAAAACTGTTTTTT,CASSLATGRGEKLFF
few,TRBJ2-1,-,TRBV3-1,TGTGCCAGCAGCCATCGGGCCCGTTTGCAGTTCTTC,CASSHRARLQFF
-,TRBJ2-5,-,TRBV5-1,TGCGCCAGCAGCTCTTTCGGGGGGCCCGAGACCCAGTACTTC,CASSSFGGPETQYF
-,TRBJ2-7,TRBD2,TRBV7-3,TGTGCCAGCAGCCCGAGCGGGGGGCATAACGAGCAGTACTTC,CASSPSGGHNEQYF
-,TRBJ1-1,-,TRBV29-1,TGCAGCGTTGTTGGGCAGGGGAGCACTGAAGCTTTCTTT,CSVVGQGSTEAFF
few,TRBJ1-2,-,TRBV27,TGTGCCAGCAGTTCCCCCGGGACTTCTAACTATGGCTACACCTTC,CASSSPGTSNYGYTF
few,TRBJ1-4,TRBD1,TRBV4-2,TGTGCCAGCAGCGCACAGGGGTTGAAGGAAAAACTGTTTTTT,CASSAQGLKEKLFF
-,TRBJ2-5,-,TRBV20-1,TGCAGTGCTAGAGCCCCCGGGCTAGCGCTTGGGGAGACCCAGTACTTC,CSARAPGLALGETQYF
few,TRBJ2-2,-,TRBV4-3,TGCGCCAGCAGCCAAGATCTGGCGGGGGCCGACACCGGGGAGCTGTTTTTT,CASSQDLAGADTGELFF
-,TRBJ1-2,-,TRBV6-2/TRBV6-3,TGTGCCAGCAGTTTGAGGTTTGGTTTCCTACCCACGCGCGACTATGGCTACACCTTC,CASSLRFGFLPTRDYGYTF
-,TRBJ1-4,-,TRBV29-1,TGCAGCGTCACGGAAGGGACGAGAGGGAGTGCAACTAATGAAAAACTGTTTTTT,CSVTEGTRGSATNEKLFF
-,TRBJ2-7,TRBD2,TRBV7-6,TGTGCCAGCAGCTTAGGGTCGGGGCGGGAGCAATACGAGCAGTACTTC,CASSLGSGREQYEQYF
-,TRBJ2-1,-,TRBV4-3,TGCGCCAGCAGCCAAGAGCGAACCCGCGGCTACAATGAGCAGTTCTTC,CASSQERTRGYNEQFF
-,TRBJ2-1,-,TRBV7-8,TGTGCCAGCAGCCCCCGGATTTACAATGAGCAGTTCTTC,CASSPRIYNEQFF
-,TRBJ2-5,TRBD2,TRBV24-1,TGTGCCACCAGTTACGCTAGCGGGTCCCATCAAGAGACCCAGTACTTC,CATSYASGSHQETQYF
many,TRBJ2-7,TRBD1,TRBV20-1,TGCAGTACCGCCGCCGGGACAGGCATAATGTCCTACGAGCAGTACTTC,CSTAAGTGIMSYEQYF
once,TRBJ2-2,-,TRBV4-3,TGCGCCAGCAGCCGACACAAAATTGGAGGGAACACCGGGGAGCTGTTTTTT,CASSRHKIGGNTGELFF
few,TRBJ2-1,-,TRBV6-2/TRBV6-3,TGTGCCAGCAGTAGCACCGACAGGAGCCGTTACAATGAGCAGTTCTTC,CASSSTDRSRYNEQFF
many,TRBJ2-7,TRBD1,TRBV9,TGTGCCAGCAGCCCTAGACAGGGGGACTACGAGCAGTACTTC,CASSPRQGDYEQYF
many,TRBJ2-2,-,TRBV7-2,TGTGCCAGCAGCCGTACGCCAGGGAACACCGGGGAGCTGTTTTTT,CASSRTPGNTGELFF
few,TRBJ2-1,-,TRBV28,TGTGCCAGCATCCCTGGGCAGGGCTCCTACAATGAGCAGTTCTTC,CASIPGQGSYNEQFF
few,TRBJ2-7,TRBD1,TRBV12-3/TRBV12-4,TGTGCCAGCAGTTTCTACTACGCGGGACAGGGATACGAGCAGTACTTC,CASSFYYAGQGYEQYF
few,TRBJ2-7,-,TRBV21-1,TGTGCCAGCAGCAAAGGACTAGCCAACTACGAGCAGTACTTC,CASSKGLANYEQYF
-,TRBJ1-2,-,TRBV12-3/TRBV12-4,TGTGCCAGCAGTTTAGCTTCTAACAGTGGCTACACCTTC,CASSLASNSGYTF
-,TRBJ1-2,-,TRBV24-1,TGTGCCACCAGTGTTTCCGGGCATGGCTACACCTTC,CATSVSGHGYTF
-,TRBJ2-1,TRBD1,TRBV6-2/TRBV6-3,TGTGCCAGCAGAACTCTCAGGGGGCGCATAACCTACAATGAGCAGTTCTTC,CASRTLRGRITYNEQFF
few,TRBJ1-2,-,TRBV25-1,TGTGCCAGCAGTGAAGAGGGGAGAGGTGGCTACACCTTC,CASSEEGRGGYTF
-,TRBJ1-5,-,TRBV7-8,TGTGCCAGCAGCTTAGATAACATCTTTAAGCCCCAGCATTTT,CASSLDNIFKPQHF
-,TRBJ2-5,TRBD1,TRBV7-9,TGTGCCAGCGGGACAGGGAGCGAGACCCAGTACTTC,CASGTGSETQYF
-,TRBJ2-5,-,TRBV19,TGTGCCAGTAGTATGGGCGTCTCGAAGATCCAAGAGACCCAGTACTTC,CASSMGVSKIQETQYF
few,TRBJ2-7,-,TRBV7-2,TGTGCCAGCAGCTTAGGTCTACAGGGAAACGAGCAGTACTTC,CASSLGLQGNEQYF
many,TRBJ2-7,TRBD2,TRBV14,TGTGCCAGCAGCCAAGATCGGGGGGCTAGCGGGAGCAGTTTCTACGAGCAGTACTTC,CASSQDRGASGSSFYEQYF
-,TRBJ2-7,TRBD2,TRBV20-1,TGCAGTGCATCGACTAGCGGGAGGGCCCAGCAGTACTTC,CSASTSGRAQQYF